The sequence of this TCR beta chain was determined in a study of blood T cell repertoires in COVID-19. Study details: Acute and convalescent COVID-19 samples came from the United States, Italy and Spain.

In germline, CDR1 is MNHEY, CDR2 SMNVEV (reference sequence). This CDR3 is 13 amino acids long. V lost 2 bases and J lost 7, with 9 bases in between. Per the study methods: Nucleated cell counts were estimated from reference gene primer amplification. TCRdb's copy holds only in-frame clones and misses some; the assay was immunoSEQ multiplex PCR. V and J calls and clone size are given by that table; D and trimming were obtained from the DNA. The repertoire has about 230,000 clones, 85% to 90% of them found once; the top ten carry more than 9%. Enrolled during active infection, Seattle patients were then followed longitudinally.

This chain joins TRBV27 and TRBJ1-5; D is unresolved. The sequenced sample was peripheral blood. This TCR was recovered from a man aged 50-60 years with COVID-19, enrolled during active disease. This CDR3 reads CASSLGAGQPQHF. The CDR3 DNA reads TGTGCCAGCAGTTTAGGAGCGGGGCAGCCCCAGCATTTT.